This T cell receptor beta chain was identified during a study of shared clonotypes between healthy human individuals. Study results and limitations: The four-donor shared clonotypes exceeded non-shared clonotypes in generation probability, with non-shared ones scoring lower. Having only a few donors restricted how much genetic and exposure-history diversity was captured.

CDR3 length: 12 residues. Germline-derived CDR1 and CDR2 are LNHDA and SQIVND (reference sequence). The V and J ends lost 3 bases and 8 bases respectively, with 10 bases between them. Cells designated naive CD8 were CD45RO-negative and were positively selected for CCR7, with terminally differentiated effector memory CD45RA+ cells excluded. Using immunoSEQ multiplex PCR, the repertoire was profiled, and TCRdb retains in-frame clones only, with some absent. Among just over 2,000,000 clones listed, approximately 94% were seen once. Comments on this clone: Its antigen remains unknown. Other DNA sequences in the sample encode the same CDR3.

The sequence derives from a man between 18 and 29 years old in good health. The sample was naive CD8+ T cells sorted from blood. The gene calls are TRBV19 and TRBJ1-1; D might be TRBD1 (6 bases). The CDR3 spells CASSISRGEAFF. The CDR3, as DNA: TGTGCCAGTAGTATTAGCAGGGGCGAAGCTTTCTTT.